A single sample gave rise to the 9 T cell receptor beta chains below, sequenced in a study of cytomegalovirus exposure and HLA in healthy donors. Assay used: immunoSEQ multiplex PCR; TCRdb lists only in-frame clones, some missing. The sample has some 120,000 clones, 90% to 96% seen once. The sample taken for sequencing was PBMCs. Receptors originate from a man between 18 and 35 years old in good health and CMV-seronegative.

The rearrangement uses TRBV6-1 and TRBJ2-7, with 7 nucleotides matching TRBD2. The J segment lost 3 bases and the V segment lost 4 bases, leaving 3 bases of the junction unmatched. There are 13 residues in the CDR3. Germline CDR1 reads MNHNS; CDR2 reads SASEGT. The CDR3: CASSGGGIYEQYF. The CDR3 DNA follows: TGTGCCAGCAGTGGGGGGGGGATCTACGAGCAGTACTTC.

The chain joins TRBV15 to TRBJ2-1; perhaps TRBD2 as D (6 bases). V dropped 8 bases and J dropped 3 bases, with 14 bases sitting between them. CDR3 length: 14 residues. The germline gives CDR1 LNHNV, CDR2 YYDKDF (reference sequence). The CDR3 DNA is TGTGCCACCCGGGAAGAGCGGGTCTACAATGAGCAGTTCTTC. Encoded protein: CATREERVYNEQFF. Looking up the rest from reference TRBV15 and TRBJ2-1 gives the full variable domain: DAMVIQNPRYQVTQFGKPVTLSCSQTLNHNVMYWYQQKSSQAPKLLFHYYDKDFNNEADTPDNFQSRRPNTSFCFLDIRSPGLGDTAMYLCATREERVYNEQFFGPGTRLTVL.

V and J are TRBV25-1 and TRBJ2-7; D might be TRBD1 (5 bases). V was shortened by 2 bases and J by 2 bases, with 10 bases between the two germline ends. Germline values: CDR1 MGHDK, CDR2 SYGVNS. The CDR3 runs to 14 residues. For the CDR3, the DNA is TGTGCCAGCAGTGAAGGTCAGGGCGCCTACGAGCAGTACTTC. This codes for CASSEGQGAYEQYF.

The chain is built from TRBV9 and TRBJ2-1, with 11 bases aligning to TRBD2. Trimming cost V 3 bases and J 0 bases; bases outside gene matches: 20. Germline assignment: CDR1 SGDLS and CDR2 YYNGEE. CDR3 length: 22 residues. CDR3 amino acids: CASSAWDATSGKEESSYNEQFF. As DNA, the CDR3 is TGTGCCAGCAGCGCCTGGGATGCGACTAGCGGGAAAGAAGAGAGCTCCTACAATGAGCAGTTCTTC.

The rearrangement joins TRBV28 to TRBJ2-3; D perhaps matches TRBD1 (5 bases). The CDR3 runs to 13 residues. V was shortened by 2 bases and J by 6 bases, with 9 bases between the two germline ends. Germline V lookup: CDR1 MDHEN, CDR2 SYDVKM. The CDR3 sequence: CASSLQGFDTQYF. The CDR3 nucleotides read TGTGCCAGCAGTTTACAGGGTTTCGATACGCAGTATTTT.

The rearrangement joins TRBV28 to TRBJ2-3, with D tentatively TRBD2 (6 bases). V lost 8 bases and J lost 2, with 14 bases in between. The length of the CDR3 is 14 residues. The germline V gene encodes CDR1 MDHEN and CDR2 SYDVKM. This CDR3 reads CASALASHTDTQYF. The CDR3 DNA reads as TGTGCCAGCGCGCTAGCGTCCCACACAGATACGCAGTATTTT.

This rearrangement joins TRBV7-2 to TRBJ2-6; D uncertain. The germline V and J ends were trimmed by 1 base and 0 bases, with 4 bases remaining between them. CDR1 and CDR2 from the germline V gene are SGHTA and FQGNSA. The CDR3 covers 15 residues. The CDR3 DNA sequence: TGTGCCAGCAGCTTAGAGAGCTCTGGGGCCAACGTCCTGACTTTC. Its protein is CASSLESSGANVLTF.

This clone showed up just once. The chain employs TRBV5-4 and TRBJ2-1, with TRBD2 matching 11 bases. Germline loops: CDR1 SGHNT, CDR2 YYREEE (reference sequence). V was pared by 1 base and J by 7 bases, with 10 bases of the junction left unmatched. The CDR3 contains 17 residues. CDR3 loop: CASSLLLAGDYGNEQFF. Here the CDR3 DNA reads TGTGCCAGCAGCTTGTTACTAGCGGGAGATTACGGTAATGAGCAGTTCTTC. The whole variable domain, remainder taken from reference TRBV5-4 and TRBJ2-1, is ETGVTQSPTHLIKTRGQQVTLRCSSQSGHNTVSWYQQALGQGPQFIFQYYREEENGRGNFPPRFSGLQFPNYSSELNVNALELDDSALYLCASSLLLAGDYGNEQFFGPGTRLTVL.

This sequence joins TRBV7-3 and TRBJ2-2; weak D call: TRBD1 (5 bases). The CDR3 length is 14 residues. The V gene's germline CDR1 is SGHTA and CDR2 FQGTGA. V gave up 4 bases and J gave up 6 bases, with 12 bases separating them. For the CDR3, the DNA is TGTGCCAGCAGCTCCGACAGTAAACCCGGGGAGCTGTTTTTT. Amino acids: CASSSDSKPGELFF.